This T cell receptor (beta chain) was identified in a study of neurological immune-mediated disorders. Study-level findings and limits: Grouping of repertoires by phylogeny put those of 18 of 34 multiple sclerosis patients into a single related-CDR3 cluster, a possible signature.

On this clonotype: Its antigen is as yet unknown.

It was by 5'RACE with 10-nucleotide random UMIs that the cDNA was made. TCRdb processed the 5' RACE reads anew with MiXCR; each CDR3 protein has one entry. There are 55,000 to 75,000 distinct CDR3 sequences in the sample; approximately 5.3% occur only once, and about 5.3% lies in the top ten. The sequenced sample consisted of PBMCs. This TCR came from a human donor with multiple sclerosis. The donor label of this sample is uncertain.

The CDR3 region has the DNA TGCAGCGCCCGGGACAGGGATGTCCGCCACGAGCAGTACTTC. Translated: CSARDRDVRHEQYF. This sequence joins TRBV29-1 and TRBJ2-7, with TRBD1 identical over 9 bases. Germline assignment: CDR1 SQVTM and CDR2 ANQGSEA. The CDR3 is made up of 14 amino acids. V was clipped by 7 bases and J by 5 bases; unmatched bases: 12.